A selection of T cell receptor beta chains follows, all from one sample in a study of beta chain features in type 1 diabetes. The assay was immunoSEQ multiplex PCR, and TCRdb's table has in-frame clones only and misses some. The repertoire consists of about 350,000 clones, with roughly a fifth occurring once and the leading ten covering 0.044%. Sequenced: naive CD4+ T cells from blood. These receptors all come from a woman aged 18-29 years in good health. CDR3s include the opening cysteine and the closing phenylalanine or tryptophan. The order of the fields is V gene, clone size, J gene, D gene, CDR3 protein, CDR3 DNA. D genes are given only for firm matches. Clone size appears in some rows only: once, few, many, or a class for an expanded clone.

TRBV1	-	TRBJ2-1	-	CTSRAGLAGKNEQFF	TGCACCAGCCGAGCGGGACTAGCAGGAAAAAATGAGCAGTTCTTC
TRBV25-1	few	TRBJ2-1	TRBD1	CASSAGQWNNEQFF	TGTGCCAGCAGTGCGGGACAGTGGAACAATGAGCAGTTCTTC
TRBV4-2	few	TRBJ1-2	TRBD1	CASSQDLLLPRQGSYGYTF	TGTGCCAGCAGCCAAGACCTCCTTTTGCCGCGACAGGGTTCCTATGGCTACACCTTC
TRBV7-9	once	TRBJ1-5	-	CASSLEWGQPQHF	TGTGCCAGCAGCTTAGAGTGGGGCCAGCCCCAGCATTTT
TRBV30	-	TRBJ1-3	-	CAWSAGKGNTIYF	TGTGCCTGGAGTGCAGGAAAGGGAAACACCATATATTTT
TRBV11-1	-	TRBJ2-7	TRBD1	CASSLTGGREQYF	TGTGCCAGCAGCTTAACAGGGGGCCGCGAGCAGTACTTC
TRBV5-4	-	TRBJ1-2	-	CASSTRVGGNYGYTF	TGTGCCAGCAGCACCAGGGTTGGCGGTAACTATGGCTACACCTTC
TRBV30	-	TRBJ2-7	-	CAWSAPGQSLSYEQYF	TGTGCCTGGAGTGCCCCCGGACAGAGCCTCTCCTACGAGCAGTACTTC
TRBV18	-	TRBJ2-3	-	CASSPLGIGGADTQYF	TGTGCCAGCTCACCTCTGGGGATCGGGGGTGCAGATACGCAGTATTTT
TRBV29-1	-	TRBJ2-1	-	CSVVLGGSGLSEFF	TGCAGCGTTGTCTTAGGAGGCTCGGGTCTGAGTGAGTTCTTC
TRBV2	few	TRBJ2-3	-	CASSTPGTDTQYF	TGTGCCAGCAGCACCCCGGGCACAGATACGCAGTATTTT
TRBV4-2	few	TRBJ2-4	TRBD1	CASSQEGGTAIQYF	TGTGCCAGCAGCCAAGAAGGTGGGACAGCCATTCAGTACTTC
TRBV11-2	few	TRBJ2-5	-	CASSSGGGETQYF	TGTGCCAGCAGCTCCGGGGGTGGGGAGACCCAGTACTTC
TRBV29-1	many	TRBJ2-5	-	CSVDGQAQETQYF	TGCAGCGTTGATGGTCAGGCCCAAGAGACCCAGTACTTC
TRBV10-3	-	TRBJ2-5	-	CAISPTETLQETQYF	TGTGCCATCAGCCCTACTGAGACTCTACAAGAGACCCAGTACTTC
TRBV7-2	-	TRBJ2-7	TRBD1	CASSPTLDRGSYEQYF	TGTGCCAGCAGCCCCACTTTAGACAGGGGATCGTACGAGCAGTACTTC
TRBV7-9	-	TRBJ1-5	TRBD1	CASSSVARGRRYQPQHF	TGTGCCAGCAGCTCTGTTGCTAGGGGGCGCCGTTATCAGCCCCAGCATTTT
TRBV5-1	-	TRBJ2-3	-	CASSLRRVLRGDTQYF	TGCGCCAGCAGCTTGCGGCGGGTGCTGAGAGGGGATACGCAGTATTTT
TRBV4-2	-	TRBJ2-2	TRBD1	CASSQRDRGELFF	TGTGCCAGCAGCCAACGGGACAGGGGGGAGCTGTTTTTT
TRBV5-1	-	TRBJ1-5	-	CASRSGDSNQPQHF	TGCGCCAGCAGAAGCGGAGATAGCAATCAGCCCCAGCATTTT
TRBV5-1	-	TRBJ2-5	TRBD2	CASSLGGLAGGPETQYF	TGCGCCAGCAGCTTGGGAGGACTAGCGGGAGGGCCAGAGACCCAGTACTTC
TRBV9	-	TRBJ1-2	TRBD1	CASSDGQGSGGYTF	TGTGCCAGCAGCGACGGACAGGGTTCGGGAGGCTACACCTTC
TRBV7-9	-	TRBJ2-5	-	CASSSQGQGETQYF	TGTGCCAGCAGCTCCCAGGGGCAGGGGGAGACCCAGTACTTC
TRBV7-2	-	TRBJ2-7	-	CASSLQGYSYEQYF	TGTGCCAGCAGCTTACAGGGCTACTCCTACGAGCAGTACTTC
TRBV5-1	-	TRBJ1-1	-	CASSLGREVTEAFF	TGCGCCAGCAGCTTGGGCAGGGAAGTGACTGAAGCTTTCTTT
TRBV9	once	TRBJ2-5	-	CASSVAGSGRETQYF	TGTGCCAGCAGCGTAGCGGGCAGCGGTCGGGAGACCCAGTACTTC
TRBV30	-	TRBJ2-7	-	CAWSVLGGEQYF	TGTGCCTGGAGTGTACTGGGAGGCGAGCAGTACTTC
TRBV6-6	-	TRBJ1-5	-	CASSRDFQPQHF	TGTGCCAGCAGTAGGGACTTTCAGCCCCAGCATTTT
TRBV9	few	TRBJ2-3	-	CASSRRGARPTDTQYF	TGTGCCAGCTCTCGTCGGGGGGCTAGACCCACAGATACGCAGTATTTT
TRBV9	-	TRBJ2-2	TRBD2	CASSAQSSGYGELFF	TGTGCCAGCAGCGCCCAGTCTAGCGGGTACGGGGAGCTGTTTTTT
TRBV6-5	-	TRBJ1-5	TRBD1	CASRRTGNQPQHF	TGTGCCAGCAGAAGGACAGGTAATCAGCCCCAGCATTTT
TRBV7-2	-	TRBJ2-7	-	CASSLASGIYEQYF	TGTGCCAGCAGCTTAGCGTCCGGTATCTACGAGCAGTACTTC
TRBV7-8	-	TRBJ1-5	-	CASSAGQLGGNQPQHF	TGTGCCAGCAGCGCCGGACAGCTCGGTGGCAATCAGCCCCAGCATTTT
TRBV7-9	once	TRBJ2-7	-	CASSSWRGGSGYEQYF	TGTGCCAGCAGCTCCTGGAGGGGGGGCAGCGGCTACGAGCAGTACTTC
TRBV29-1	few	TRBJ2-3	TRBD2	CSVEDLGTRADTQYF	TGCAGCGTTGAAGATCTGGGGACTAGGGCAGATACGCAGTATTTT
TRBV7-6	-	TRBJ2-1	TRBD1	CASSAYPQGNEQFF	TGTGCCAGCAGCGCCTACCCACAGGGGAATGAGCAGTTCTTC